This note documents a single TCR beta chain sequence. Its antigen is currently unknown. This sample is drawn from a study of graft-versus-host responses after intestinal transplantation. About the study: Every transplant recipient was induced with anti-thymocyte globulin, then maintained on tacrolimus and steroids for approximately three years. Notes on the study in general: Allografts of patients with graft-donor T cell macrochimerism showed high graft-versus-host to host-versus-graft clone ratios. In recipient marrow, GvH clones were found, and some appeared first in ileum or blood. There was an association between peak levels of circulating GvH clones and early post-transplant HvG declines.

The CDR3 totals 13 residues. Germline lookup yields CDR1 SGHKS and CDR2 YYEKEE (reference sequence). V was shortened by 2 bases and J by 4 bases, with 9 bases between the two germline ends. Repertoires were generated with immunoSEQ multiplex PCR, while TCRdb's copy carries only in-frame clones and drops some. The profile shows about 40,000 clones, roughly 95% of them singletons. The chain has TRBV5-5 and TRBJ1-2; D perhaps matches TRBD1 (6 bases). This sequence was found in a human donor who was the organ donor for an intestinal transplant. The source was unstimulated CD8+ T cells sorted from spleen or lymph node cells, collected before transplant. The CDR3 is CASSFEGGYGYTF. The CDR3 DNA sequence: TGTGCCAGCAGCTTCGAGGGGGGCTATGGCTACACCTTC.